A single sample gave rise to the 17 T cell receptor beta chains below, sequenced in a study of shared clonotypes between healthy human individuals. Clones were sequenced by immunoSEQ multiplex PCR, and TCRdb holds only the in-frame ones, with some missing. The sample has approximately 1,500,000 clones, 96% seen once. The material sequenced was naive CD4+ T cells sorted from blood. Documented subset: CD45RA+ positively selected. The receptors were gathered from a man aged 30 to 45 in good health.

V usage is TRBV5-1 and J usage is TRBJ1-1; D perhaps matches TRBD1 (5 bases). The CDR3 extends over 14 amino acids. The germline V gene encodes CDR1 SGHRS and CDR2 YFSETQ. V dropped 10 bases and J dropped 0 bases, with 16 bases sitting between them. The CDR3 loop reads CASEVGLMNTEAFF. CDR3 coding DNA: TGCGCCTCCGAGGTGGGACTGATGAACACTGAAGCTTTCTTT.

Comments on this clone: Additional DNA sequences in this sample encode the identical CDR3. The chain uses TRBV5-1 and TRBJ2-1, with no clear D. Germline CDR1 reads SGHRS; CDR2 reads YFSETQ. CDR3 length equals 15 residues. Trimming shortened V by 4 bases and J by 0 bases, and 11 bases separated the two germline ends. The CDR3 loop reads CASSPNPSSYNEQFF. CDR3 sequence (DNA): TGCGCCAGCAGCCCTAATCCTAGCTCCTACAATGAGCAGTTCTTC.

This clone was detected once. The rearrangement joins TRBV5-1 to TRBJ2-3; TRBD1 aligns across 7 bases. The germline gives CDR1 SGHRS, CDR2 YFSETQ. Losses at the gene ends were 4 bases for V and 4 bases for J; bases not matched to a gene: 6. There are 14 residues in the CDR3. The CDR3 nucleotides are TGCGCCAGCAGCCGGGAAGGGGGCGCAGATACGCAGTATTTT. It encodes CASSREGGADTQYF.

The chain has TRBV27 and TRBJ2-7; possibly TRBD1 for D (6 bases). Per germline, CDR1 MNHEY and CDR2 SMNVEV (reference sequence). The CDR3 length is 16 residues. Trimming removed 5 bases at V and 0 bases at J, with 17 bases between. CDR3 in DNA: TGTGCCAGCAGTCGCTCGGTAGACAGGTCCTCCTACGAGCAGTACTTC. Its translation is CASSRSVDRSSYEQYF.

The V call is TRBV15, the J call TRBJ2-5, with D possibly called TRBD1 or TRBD2 (8 bases each). The CDR3 spans 19 residues. The germline V gene has CDR1 LNHNV and CDR2 YYDKDF (reference sequence). V lost 1 base and J lost 4, with 25 bases in between. This CDR3 is CATSRGQGASGYKRETQYF. CDR3 nucleotide sequence: TGTGCCACCAGCAGAGGGCAGGGGGCTAGCGGGTACAAGAGAGAGACCCAGTACTTC.

The V call is TRBV5-4, the J call TRBJ1-1; TRBD1 agrees at 7 bases. CDR3 length equals 15 residues. Trimming removed 4 bases from V and 1 base from J; junction bases left unmatched: 7. Germline CDR1 is SGHNT and CDR2 is YYREEE (reference sequence). The CDR3 is CASSTQTGRNTEAFF. For the CDR3, the DNA is TGTGCCAGCAGCACCCAGACAGGGAGGAACACTGAAGCTTTCTTT.

The chain carries TRBV28 and TRBJ2-1, with D unresolved. Germline V gene lookup returns CDR1 MDHEN and CDR2 SYDVKM. Trimming removed 7 bases at V and 10 bases at J, with 17 bases between. The CDR3 runs to 13 residues. The CDR3, as DNA: TGTGCCAGCACCGCCCTTGGTGTGAGCGAGCAGTTCTTC. This gives the protein CASTALGVSEQFF. Using reference TRBV28 and TRBJ2-1 for the parts outside the CDR3, the full variable domain is DVKVTQSSRYLVKRTGEKVFLECVQDMDHENMFWYRQDPGLGLRLIYFSYDVKMKEKGDIPEGYSVSREKKERFSLILESASTNQTSMYLCASTALGVSEQFFGPGTRLTVL.

The chain combines TRBV20-1 with TRBJ2-1, with TRBD1 matching 7 bases. CDR3 length: 11 amino acids. Germline V CDR1 and CDR2: DFQATT, SNEGSKA (reference sequence). After removal of 4 bases from V and 9 bases from J, the junction contained 3 bases not matched to a gene. The CDR3: CSAKGGAEQFF. CDR3 sequence (DNA): TGCAGTGCTAAAGGGGGCGCTGAGCAGTTCTTC.

V and J are TRBV6-5 and TRBJ2-5; a weak D match, TRBD2 (5 bases). Germline values: CDR1 MNHEY, CDR2 SVGAGI. The ends were cut back, 4 bases at V and 2 bases at J, with 14 bases in the middle. The CDR3 covers 15 residues. CDR3 coding DNA: TGTGCCAGCAGTTTCGAGGGTTTACGACAAGAGACCCAGTACTTC. Its protein is CASSFEGLRQETQYF.

This clone was seen once. The chain is built from TRBV2 and TRBJ1-2; D is possibly TRBD1 (5 bases). CDR3 size: 14 residues. The germline V and J ends were trimmed by 4 bases and 2 bases, with 11 bases remaining between them. Looked up from germline, CDR1 is SNHLY and CDR2 is FYNNEI. The DNA of the CDR3 is TGTGCCAGCAGTGTGTCACAGGCGAACTATGGCTACACCTTC. Protein: CASSVSQANYGYTF.

The chain is built from TRBV19 and TRBJ2-7; tentative D call: TRBD1 (6 bases). The CDR3 runs to 14 residues. Germline values: CDR1 LNHDA, CDR2 SQIVND (reference sequence). V was cut by 1 base and J by 2 bases, with 9 bases left in between. The CDR3 DNA follows: TGTGCCAGTAGTATAGGGGGGCTCCCCTACGAGCAGTACTTC. Translating gives CASSIGGLPYEQYF. Together with reference TRBV19 and TRBJ2-7, the CDR3 gives the full variable domain: DGGITQSPKYLFRKEGQNVTLSCEQNLNHDAMYWYRQDPGQGLRLIYYSQIVNDFQKGDIAEGYSVSREKKESFPLTVTSAQKNPTAFYLCASSIGGLPYEQYFGPGTRLTVT.

With respect to this clone: Other DNA sequences in the sample encode the same CDR3. The V and J genes are TRBV5-1 and TRBJ1-3; D is unresolved. Germline V gives CDR1 SGHRS, CDR2 YFSETQ. The CDR3 is 14 residues long. With 4 bases removed from V and 0 bases from J, the gap between germline ends came to 8 bases. The CDR3 DNA reads TGCGCCAGCAGCCCGGGGAGCTCTGGAAACACCATATATTTT. It encodes CASSPGSSGNTIYF.

The V gene is TRBV7-2, the J gene TRBJ2-1, with TRBD2 matching 7 bases. Per germline, CDR1 SGHTA and CDR2 FQGNSA. This CDR3 has 15 residues. The trim removed 1 base at V and 7 bases at J, leaving 7 bases unmatched. CDR3 sequence reads: CASSLESSGGNEQFF. The CDR3 DNA reads as TGTGCCAGCAGCTTAGAGTCTAGCGGAGGGAATGAGCAGTTCTTC.

This clone was seen a single time. The rearrangement uses TRBV28 and TRBJ2-5, with TRBD2 matching over 13 bases. J gave up 0 bases and V 5 bases, and 15 bases lay outside the gene matches. The germline gives CDR1 MDHEN, CDR2 SYDVKM. The CDR3 runs 20 residues. CDR3 sequence reads: CASSNPPHRGLAGDQETQYF. CDR3 nucleotides: TGTGCCAGCAGTAACCCGCCCCACCGAGGACTAGCGGGAGACCAAGAGACCCAGTACTTC.

A remark on this clone: The sample contains more than one DNA sequence encoding this CDR3. The rearrangement uses TRBV18 and TRBJ2-5; D gene ambiguous. The CDR3 is 13 amino acids. CDR1 and CDR2 from the germline V gene are KGHSH and LQKENI. Trimming shortened V by 2 bases and J by 2 bases, and 6 bases separated the two germline ends. Here the CDR3 reads CASSPNSQETQYF. CDR3 DNA: TGTGCCAGCTCACCAAACTCTCAAGAGACCCAGTACTTC.

The chain combines TRBV10-2 with TRBJ1-5; no firm D call. Per germline, CDR1 WSHSY and CDR2 SAAADI. Trimming took 6 bases from V and 4 from J, leaving 10 bases between them. CDR3 length: 13 amino acids. The CDR3 DNA reads as TGCGCCAGCAGGCGGCAGCCTAATCAGCCCCAGCATTTT. Protein sequence: CASRRQPNQPQHF.

This clone was detected once. The chain has TRBV18 and TRBJ1-2; D not resolved. Germline loops: CDR1 KGHSH, CDR2 LQKENI. CDR3 length equals 15 residues. V lost 3 bases and J 3 bases, leaving 14 bases between the germline ends. CDR3: CASSPGTSLDYGYTF. The CDR3 coding sequence is TGTGCCAGCTCACCCGGAACTTCCCTTGACTATGGCTACACCTTC.